This T cell receptor beta chain was retrieved from a study of identical twins. Study-wide results and caveats: With abundant cord blood beta clonotypes, insertions were fewer; memory repertoires showed no such pattern.

Carrying unique molecular identifiers, the cDNA also gained a universal primer site through template switching. MiXCR was run by TCRdb on the 5' RACE reads, yielding one entry per CDR3 protein. This sample has around 200,000 distinct CDR3 sequences, with roughly 9.4% found just once. With regard to this clonotype: The antigen is unknown.

Trimming left V 6 bases short and J 4 bases short, with 13 bases between. The CDR3 covers 14 residues. The chain links TRBV12-3 or TRBV12-4 to TRBJ1-3; D perhaps matches TRBD1 (5 bases). The sequenced material came from memory (CD45RO+) T cells sorted from blood. This receptor was obtained from a woman under 30 in good health. The CDR3 is CASRQTEKGNTIYF. In nucleotides, the CDR3 is TGTGCCAGCAGACAGACAGAGAAGGGAAACACCATATATTTT.